This T cell receptor (beta chain) was identified in a study of blood T cell repertoires in COVID-19. CDR1 SGHTS and CDR2 YDEGEE come from the germline V gene. The CDR3 runs to 17 residues. Losses at the gene ends were 4 bases for V and 4 bases for J; bases not matched to a gene: 11. The data were produced by immunoSEQ multiplex PCR, yet TCRdb's version contains in-frame clones alone and is incomplete. The sample holds roughly 200,000 clones; 80% to 85% are singletons and the top ten take roughly 20%. Sequencing was done on a sample of peripheral blood. The rearrangement links TRBV5-8 to TRBJ2-6; 7 positions agree with TRBD1. The sequence derives from a human donor in a cohort sampled during active COVID-19. The CDR3 sequence: CASSRGDRVSGANVLTF. The CDR3 DNA reads as TGTGCCAGCAGCCGGGGCGACAGGGTGTCCGGGGCCAACGTCCTGACTTTC.